Here is one T cell receptor beta chain with its context. Its target is not known. Unmatched junction bases numbered 3, after V lost 2 bases and J lost 4 bases. The germline gives CDR1 MNHEY, CDR2 SMNVEV (reference sequence). CDR3 length: 16 residues. The sample is drawn from a study of T-cell reconstitution after alpha-beta-depleted transplantation in children. Preparation of the TCRbeta library was carried out with unique molecular identifiers. Each CDR3 protein gets one entry after TCRdb re-called the PCR reads with MiXCR. The data hold roughly 100,000 distinct CDR3 sequences, with approximately 5.4% observed a single time. The study's findings and limits: Surviving recipient T cells and intrathymic progenitors accounted for some patients' high TCRbeta diversity at day 60.

The sequence was obtained from a female patient between 2 and 15 years old who had a stem cell transplant for Fanconi anemia, so the T cells may come from the graft donor. Here the sequenced sample was PBMCs, mostly from graft donor cells, taken 60 days after TCRalphabeta/CD19-depleted stem cell transplant. The rearrangement links TRBV27 to TRBJ2-2; 11 bases map to TRBD2. This CDR3 reads CASSLIGTSGTGELFF. The CDR3 bases are TGTGCCAGCAGTTTAATTGGGACTAGCGGCACCGGGGAGCTGTTTTTT.